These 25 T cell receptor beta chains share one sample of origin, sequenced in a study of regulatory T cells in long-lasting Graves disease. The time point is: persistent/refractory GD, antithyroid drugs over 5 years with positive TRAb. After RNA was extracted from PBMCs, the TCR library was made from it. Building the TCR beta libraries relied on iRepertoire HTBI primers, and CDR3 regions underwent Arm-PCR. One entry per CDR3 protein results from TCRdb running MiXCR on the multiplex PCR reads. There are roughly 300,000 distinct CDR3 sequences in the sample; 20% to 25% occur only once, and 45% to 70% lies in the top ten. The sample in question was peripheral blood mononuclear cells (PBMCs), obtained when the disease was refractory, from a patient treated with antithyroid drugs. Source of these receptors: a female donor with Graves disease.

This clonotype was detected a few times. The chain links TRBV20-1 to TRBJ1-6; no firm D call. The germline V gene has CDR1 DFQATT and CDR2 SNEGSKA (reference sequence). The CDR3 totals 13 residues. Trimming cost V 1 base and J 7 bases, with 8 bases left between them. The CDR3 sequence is CSARAATNSPLHF. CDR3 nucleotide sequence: TGCAGTGCTAGAGCAGCTACAAATTCACCCCTCCACTTT.

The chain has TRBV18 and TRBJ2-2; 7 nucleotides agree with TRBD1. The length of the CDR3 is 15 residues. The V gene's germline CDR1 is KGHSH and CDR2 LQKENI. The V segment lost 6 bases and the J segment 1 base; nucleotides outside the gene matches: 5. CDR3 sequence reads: CASSPQGENTGELFF. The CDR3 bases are TGTGCCAGCTCCCCCCAGGGGGAGAACACCGGGGAGCTGTTTTTT.

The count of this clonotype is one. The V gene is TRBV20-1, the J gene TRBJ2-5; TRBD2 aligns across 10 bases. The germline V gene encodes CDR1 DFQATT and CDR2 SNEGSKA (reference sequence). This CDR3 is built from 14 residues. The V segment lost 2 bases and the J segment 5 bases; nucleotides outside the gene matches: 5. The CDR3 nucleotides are TGCAGTGCTAGACTAGCGGGAGTGAGGGAGACCCAGTACTTC. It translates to CSARLAGVRETQYF.

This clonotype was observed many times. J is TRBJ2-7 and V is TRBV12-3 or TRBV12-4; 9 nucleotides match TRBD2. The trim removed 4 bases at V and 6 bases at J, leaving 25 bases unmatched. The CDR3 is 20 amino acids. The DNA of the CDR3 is TGTGCCAGCAGTTCTACTCCGGGACACTTAGCGGGAGTCGCTAAATCCGAGCAGTACTTC. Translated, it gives CASSSTPGHLAGVAKSEQYF.

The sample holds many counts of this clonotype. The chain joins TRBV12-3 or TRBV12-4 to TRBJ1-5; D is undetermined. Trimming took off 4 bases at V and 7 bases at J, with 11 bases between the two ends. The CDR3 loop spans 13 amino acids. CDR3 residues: CASSYWADQPQHF. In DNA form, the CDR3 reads TGTGCCAGCAGTTATTGGGCGGACCAGCCCCAGCATTTT.

CDR3 DNA: TGTGCCAGCAGCTTGACGGGCTGGGGCACTGAAGCTTTCTTT. It specifies CASSLTGWGTEAFF. The gene calls are TRBV5-6 and TRBJ1-1; D uncertain. This CDR3 is 14 amino acids long. Germline CDR1 is SGHDT and CDR2 is YYEEEE. The V gene lost 1 base and the J gene lost 4 bases, with 11 bases spanning the gap.

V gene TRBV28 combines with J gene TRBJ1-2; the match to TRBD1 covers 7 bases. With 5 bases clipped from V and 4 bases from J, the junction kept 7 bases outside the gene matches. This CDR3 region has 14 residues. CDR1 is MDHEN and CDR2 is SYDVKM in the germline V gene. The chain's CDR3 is CASSRRDSLYGYTF. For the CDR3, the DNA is TGTGCCAGCAGTCGCCGGGACAGCCTCTATGGCTACACCTTC.

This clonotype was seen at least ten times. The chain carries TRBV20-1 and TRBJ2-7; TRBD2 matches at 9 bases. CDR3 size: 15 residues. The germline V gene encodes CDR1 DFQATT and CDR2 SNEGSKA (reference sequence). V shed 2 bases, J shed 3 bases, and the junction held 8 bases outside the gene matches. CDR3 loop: CSARLSGSLFYEQYF. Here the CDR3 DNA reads TGCAGTGCTAGACTTAGCGGGAGCCTATTCTACGAGCAGTACTTC.

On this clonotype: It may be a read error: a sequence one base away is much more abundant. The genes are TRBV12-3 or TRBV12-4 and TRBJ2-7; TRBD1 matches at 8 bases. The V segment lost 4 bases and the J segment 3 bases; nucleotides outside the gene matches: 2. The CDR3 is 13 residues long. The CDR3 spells CASSWGQDYEQYF. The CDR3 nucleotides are TGTGCCAGCAGTTGGGGACAGGACTACGAGCAGTACTTC.

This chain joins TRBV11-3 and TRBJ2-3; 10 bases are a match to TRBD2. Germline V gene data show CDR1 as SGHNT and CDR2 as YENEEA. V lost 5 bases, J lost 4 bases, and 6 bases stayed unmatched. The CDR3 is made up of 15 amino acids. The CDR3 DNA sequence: TGTGCCAGCAGCGGCAGCGGGAGGGACTCAGATACGCAGTATTTT. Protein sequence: CASSGSGRDSDTQYF.

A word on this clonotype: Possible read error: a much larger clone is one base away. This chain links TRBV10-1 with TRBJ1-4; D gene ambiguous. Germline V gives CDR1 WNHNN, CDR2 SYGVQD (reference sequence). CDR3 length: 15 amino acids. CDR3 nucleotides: TGCGCCAGCAGCTCAGTTGAAGGCGGGCTTGAAAAACTGGTTTTT. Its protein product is CASSSVEGGLEKLVF.

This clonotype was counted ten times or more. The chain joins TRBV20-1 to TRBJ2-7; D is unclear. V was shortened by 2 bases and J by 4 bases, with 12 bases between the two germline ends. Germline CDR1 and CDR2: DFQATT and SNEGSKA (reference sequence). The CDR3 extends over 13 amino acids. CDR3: CSARLFSRYEQYF. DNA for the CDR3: TGCAGTGCTAGACTCTTTAGTAGGTACGAGCAGTACTTC.

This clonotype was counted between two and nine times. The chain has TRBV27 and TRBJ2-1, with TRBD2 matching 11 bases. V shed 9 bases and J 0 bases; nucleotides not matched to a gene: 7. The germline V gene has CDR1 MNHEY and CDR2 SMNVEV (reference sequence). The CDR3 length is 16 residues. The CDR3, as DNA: TGTGCCAGTAGGAGACTAGCGGGGAGCTCCTACAATGAGCAGTTCTTC. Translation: CASRRLAGSSYNEQFF.

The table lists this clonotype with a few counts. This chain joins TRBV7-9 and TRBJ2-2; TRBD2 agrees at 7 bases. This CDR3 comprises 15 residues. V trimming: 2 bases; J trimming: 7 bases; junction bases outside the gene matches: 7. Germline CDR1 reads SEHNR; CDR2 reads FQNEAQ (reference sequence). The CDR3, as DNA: TGTGCCAGCAGCTTACAGGCGGGAGTAAACGGGGAGCTGTTTTTT. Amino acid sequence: CASSLQAGVNGELFF. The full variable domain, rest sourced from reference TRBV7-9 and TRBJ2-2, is DTGVSQNPRHKITKRGQNVTFRCDPISEHNRLYWYRQTLGQGPEFLTYFQNEAQLEKSRLLSDRFSAERPKGSFSTLEIQRTEQGDSAMYLCASSLQAGVNGELFFGEGSRLTVL.

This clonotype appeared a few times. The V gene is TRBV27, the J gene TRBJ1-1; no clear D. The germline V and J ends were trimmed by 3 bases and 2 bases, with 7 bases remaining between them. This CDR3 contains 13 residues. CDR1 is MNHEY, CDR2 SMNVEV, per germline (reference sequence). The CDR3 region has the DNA TGTGCCAGCAGTTTTGGGCACAACACTGAAGCTTTCTTT. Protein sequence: CASSFGHNTEAFF.

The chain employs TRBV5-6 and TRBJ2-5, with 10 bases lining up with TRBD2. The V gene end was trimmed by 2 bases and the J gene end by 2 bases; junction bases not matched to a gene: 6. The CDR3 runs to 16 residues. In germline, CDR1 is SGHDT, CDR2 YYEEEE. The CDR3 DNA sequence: TGTGCCAGCAGCTTTTGGGGACTAGCGCTACAAGAGACCCAGTACTTC. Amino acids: CASSFWGLALQETQYF.

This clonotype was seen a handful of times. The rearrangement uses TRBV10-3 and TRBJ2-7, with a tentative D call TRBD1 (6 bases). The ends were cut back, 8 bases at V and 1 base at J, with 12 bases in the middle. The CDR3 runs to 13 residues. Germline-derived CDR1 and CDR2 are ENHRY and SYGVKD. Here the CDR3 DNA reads TGTGCCATCGGGGACGGGACATCCTACGAGCAGTACTTC. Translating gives CAIGDGTSYEQYF.

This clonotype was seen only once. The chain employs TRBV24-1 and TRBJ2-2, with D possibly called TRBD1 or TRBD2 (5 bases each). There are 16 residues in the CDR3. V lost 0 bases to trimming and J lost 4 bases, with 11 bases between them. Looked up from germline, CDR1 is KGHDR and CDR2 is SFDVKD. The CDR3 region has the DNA TGTGCCACCAGTGATTTGCGGGGACGGGGCACCGGGGAGCTGTTTTTT. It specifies CATSDLRGRGTGELFF.

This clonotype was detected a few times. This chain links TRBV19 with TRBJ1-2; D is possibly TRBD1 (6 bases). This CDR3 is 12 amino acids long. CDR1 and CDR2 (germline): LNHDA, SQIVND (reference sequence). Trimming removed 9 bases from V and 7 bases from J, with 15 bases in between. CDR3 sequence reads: CASYREDRGYTF. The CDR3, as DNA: TGTGCCAGCTACAGGGAGGATCGTGGCTACACCTTC.

In nucleotides, the CDR3 is TGTGCCAGCAGGAAAGGAAACATTCAGTACTTC. Amino acids: CASRKGNIQYF. V is TRBV6-1 and J is TRBJ2-4; D is ambiguous. The CDR3 runs to 11 residues. The germline V gene has CDR1 MNHNS and CDR2 SASEGT. Trimming left V 6 bases short and J 6 bases short, with 6 bases between.

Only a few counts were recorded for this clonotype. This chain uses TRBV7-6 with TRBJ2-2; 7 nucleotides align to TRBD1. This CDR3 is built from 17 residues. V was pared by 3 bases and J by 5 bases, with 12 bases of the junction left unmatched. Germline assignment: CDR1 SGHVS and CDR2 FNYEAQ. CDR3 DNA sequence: TGTGCCAGCAGCTTTGACAGGGCTTGGTTGAGGACCGGGGAGCTGTTTTTT. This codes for CASSFDRAWLRTGELFF.

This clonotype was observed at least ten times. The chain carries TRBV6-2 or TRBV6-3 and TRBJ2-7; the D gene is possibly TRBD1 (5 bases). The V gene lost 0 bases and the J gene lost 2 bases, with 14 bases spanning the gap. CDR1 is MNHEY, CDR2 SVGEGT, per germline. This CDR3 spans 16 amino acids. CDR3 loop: CASSYSSDIMTYEQYF. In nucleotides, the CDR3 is TGTGCCAGCAGTTACTCCTCGGACATCATGACCTACGAGCAGTACTTC.

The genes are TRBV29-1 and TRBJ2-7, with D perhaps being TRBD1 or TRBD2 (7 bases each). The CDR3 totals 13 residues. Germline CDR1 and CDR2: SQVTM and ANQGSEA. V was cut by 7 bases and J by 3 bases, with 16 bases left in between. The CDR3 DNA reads TGCAGCGCCGGCTCAGGGGGGGGCTACGAGCAGTACTTC. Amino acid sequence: CSAGSGGGYEQYF.

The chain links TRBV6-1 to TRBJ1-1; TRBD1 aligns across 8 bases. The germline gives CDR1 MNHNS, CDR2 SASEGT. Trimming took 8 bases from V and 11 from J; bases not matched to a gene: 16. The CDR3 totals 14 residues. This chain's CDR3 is CASRSQDRAALAFF. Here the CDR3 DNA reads TGTGCCAGCCGTAGCCAGGACAGGGCGGCACTGGCTTTCTTT.

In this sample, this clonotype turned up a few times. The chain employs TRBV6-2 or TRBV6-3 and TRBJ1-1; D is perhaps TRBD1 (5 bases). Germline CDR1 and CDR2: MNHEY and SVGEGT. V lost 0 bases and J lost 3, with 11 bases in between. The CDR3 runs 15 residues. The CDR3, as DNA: TGTGCCAGCAGTTACTCCCCGGCAGGGTACACTGAAGCTTTCTTT. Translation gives CASSYSPAGYTEAFF.